Below, one T cell receptor beta chain is given with its context. Generated by immunoSEQ multiplex PCR, the TCRdb table keeps only in-frame clones and is missing some. The top ten hold over 2% of the sample, which has around 110,000 clones, roughly 80% seen once. These data are taken from a study of blood T cell repertoires in COVID-19. Study summary: T cells, B-cell-depleted T cells, or PBMCs supplied cDNA or gDNA.

Input material: peripheral blood. This clonotype originated in a man aged 30 to 45 with acute or convalescent COVID-19.

DNA of the CDR3: TGTGCCAGCAGTAGGAGCACTGAAGCTTTCTTT. Translated: CASSRSTEAFF. The chain couples TRBV6-5 to TRBJ1-1, with D unresolved. The CDR3 has 11 amino acids. V dropped 5 bases and J dropped 4 bases, with 5 bases sitting between them. Germline loops: CDR1 MNHEY, CDR2 SVGAGI.